The source of this TCR beta chain is a study of blood T cell repertoires in COVID-19. Overall study context: Collection of acute and convalescent COVID-19 samples took place in the United States, Italy and Spain.

Deletions cut 4 bases from V and 6 bases from J, with 11 bases between. The germline V gene encodes CDR1 KGHDR and CDR2 SFDVKD. This CDR3 is 14 amino acids long. Libraries were prepared by immunoSEQ multiplex PCR; TCRdb keeps only in-frame clonotypes and omits some of them. This sample carries over 200,000 clones, about nine tenths of them seen once, and the ten largest clones take 2.5% to 3%. This sequence joins TRBV24-1 and TRBJ2-2, with D tentatively TRBD2 (6 bases). This receptor was identified in a woman aged 55-70 years with acute or convalescent COVID-19. Sequencing used peripheral blood. The CDR3 spells CATSEPGTPGELFF. The DNA for the CDR3 is TGTGCCACCAGTGAACCCGGGACTCCCGGGGAGCTGTTTTTT.